The 25 T cell receptor beta chains below come from one sample, sequenced in a study of Ad26.COV2.S vaccination and SARS-CoV-2 variants. Assay used: immunoSEQ multiplex PCR; TCRdb lists only in-frame clones, some missing. Seen here are roughly 350,000 clones, roughly 90% observed once, and the top ten hold 6.4%. Described treatment: roughly 18 received Ad26.COV2.S at low or high dose, single or two shots; 5 received placebo; per-sample allocation not given. The investigators took samples on day 63 after the first vaccine or placebo injection. The sequencing used peripheral blood, collected in a trial of Ad26.COV2.S vaccine versus placebo. The receptors originated from a person between 18 and 60 years old who received the Ad26.COV2.S COVID-19 vaccine or a placebo.

This clone was detected only a few times. CDR3 amino acids: CASSVEGFGNTIYF. Written as DNA, the CDR3 is TGTGCCAGCAGCGTAGAGGGATTTGGAAACACCATATATTTT. The J gene is TRBJ1-3, the V gene TRBV9; D remains unclear. The CDR3 extends over 14 amino acids. Trimming pared 0 bases from V and 3 bases from J, leaving 7 bases between. In germline, CDR1 is SGDLS, CDR2 YYNGEE.

This chain joins TRBV5-5 and TRBJ1-2; 8 nucleotides align to TRBD1. Looked up from germline, CDR1 is SGHKS and CDR2 is YYEKEE (reference sequence). This CDR3 comprises 18 residues. V gave up 4 bases and J gave up 4 bases; unmatched junction bases: 18. The CDR3 nucleotides are TGTGCCAGCAGCCAAACGGTCCCCCCGGGACAGGCCTTCTATGGCTACACCTTC. Translating gives CASSQTVPPGQAFYGYTF.

This chain links TRBV27 with TRBJ1-2; D possibly corresponds to TRBD1 (5 bases). V lost 3 bases and J lost 6, with 14 bases in between. Germline assignment: CDR1 MNHEY and CDR2 SMNVEV (reference sequence). There are 14 residues in the CDR3. CDR3 residues: CASSFSGLSDGYTF. CDR3 in DNA: TGTGCCAGCAGTTTTTCAGGGCTTAGCGATGGCTACACCTTC.

Concerning this clone itself: This sample also contains other DNA sequences that code for the same CDR3. The rearrangement uses TRBV24-1 and TRBJ2-1, with a possible D match to TRBD2 (6 bases). Germline loops: CDR1 KGHDR, CDR2 SFDVKD. The CDR3 runs to 16 residues. The V and J ends lost 2 bases and 0 bases respectively, with 10 bases between them. This CDR3 is CATSDSDGSSYNEQFF. For the CDR3, the DNA is TGTGCCACCAGTGATTCCGACGGGAGCTCCTACAATGAGCAGTTCTTC.

V is TRBV19 and J is TRBJ2-2; a weak D match, TRBD1 (6 bases). The germline V and J ends were trimmed by 3 bases and 4 bases, with 12 bases remaining between them. The germline V gene encodes CDR1 LNHDA and CDR2 SQIVND (reference sequence). The CDR3 has 15 residues. The CDR3 DNA follows: TGTGCCAGTAGTATTTGGACAGAACCCACCGGGGAGCTGTTTTTT. Protein product: CASSIWTEPTGELFF.

CDR3: CASSPSDTQYF. CDR3 coding DNA: TGTGCCAGCAGCCCTTCAGATACGCAGTATTTT. The rearrangement links TRBV11-2 to TRBJ2-3, with D unclear. The CDR3 is 11 residues long. Deletions cut 5 bases from V and 4 bases from J, with 4 bases between. Germline V gene data show CDR1 as SGHAT and CDR2 as FQNNGV. Full variable domain (outside the CDR3, taken from reference TRBV11-2 and TRBJ2-3): EAGVAQSPRYKIIEKRQSVAFWCNPISGHATLYWYQQILGQGPKLLIQFQNNGVVDDSQLPKDRFSAERLKGVDSTLKIQPAKLEDSAVYLCASSPSDTQYFGPGTRLTVL.

The sample holds one count of this clone. V and J are TRBV7-3 and TRBJ2-2; D is possibly TRBD1 (5 bases). The V end lost 6 bases, the J end lost 5 bases, and 7 bases lay between the germline ends. This CDR3 region has 12 residues. Per germline, CDR1 SGHTA and CDR2 FQGTGA. The CDR3 region has the DNA TGTGCCAGCAGTAAGGGGACCGGGGAGCTGTTTTTT. Translation gives CASSKGTGELFF.

This clone has only a few counts. This chain joins TRBV7-2 and TRBJ1-4; TRBD1 aligns across 7 bases. V dropped 5 bases and J dropped 0; count of bases not matched to a gene: 9. CDR1 SGHTA and CDR2 FQGNSA come from the germline V gene. This CDR3 is built from 17 residues. In nucleotides, the CDR3 is TGTGCCAGCAGCAGGGACAGACGACTTGCAACTAATGAAAAACTGTTTTTT. It is translated as CASSRDRRLATNEKLFF.

This clone has only a few counts. This chain uses TRBV7-9 with TRBJ2-3, with a possible D match to TRBD1 (6 bases). Germline-derived CDR1 and CDR2 are SEHNR and FQNEAQ (reference sequence). This CDR3 spans 17 amino acids. Trimming removed 5 bases at V and 4 bases at J, with 22 bases between. CDR3 bases: TGTGCCAGCAGCCCCCGCAGGGGTGAGCCCCAATCAGATACGCAGTATTTT. Its translation is CASSPRRGEPQSDTQYF.

The J gene is TRBJ2-2, the V gene TRBV6-5; D remains ambiguous. Trimming cost V 8 bases and J 6 bases, with 16 bases left between them. Germline CDR1 is MNHEY and CDR2 is SVGAGI. There are 14 residues in the CDR3. The CDR3 region is CASSTTAGPGELFF. CDR3 DNA: TGTGCCAGCTCTACGACGGCCGGGCCCGGGGAGCTGTTTTTT.

The rearrangement links TRBV5-6 to TRBJ1-2, with 8 bases aligning to TRBD1. V shed 4 bases and J 3 bases; nucleotides not matched to a gene: 2. Germline CDR1 reads SGHDT; CDR2 reads YYEEEE. The CDR3 totals 13 residues. The CDR3 here is CASSPDRDYGYTF. The DNA of the CDR3 is TGTGCCAGCAGCCCGGACAGGGACTATGGCTACACCTTC. The full variable domain, completed using reference TRBV5-6 and TRBJ1-2, is DAGVTQSPTHLIKTRGQQVTLRCSPKSGHDTVSWYQQALGQGPQFIFQYYEEEERQRGNFPDRFSGHQFPNYSSELNVNALLLGDSALYLCASSPDRDYGYTFGSGTRLTVV.

CDR3 sequence (DNA): TGTGCCAGCAGCTCCAGTGGGGTATACGAGCAGTACTTC. As protein: CASSSSGVYEQYF. V usage is TRBV5-4 and J usage is TRBJ2-7; D call uncertain. Germline V gene data show CDR1 as SGHNT and CDR2 as YYREEE (reference sequence). The CDR3 loop spans 13 amino acids. Trimming pared 3 bases from V and 4 bases from J, leaving 11 bases between.

V and J are TRBV28 and TRBJ2-7; D is unresolved. CDR3 size: 15 residues. Germline V gene sequence: CDR1 MDHEN, CDR2 SYDVKM. The V end lost 5 bases, the J end lost 2 bases, and 16 bases lay between the germline ends. The CDR3 here is CASSPIAGSTYEQYF. The CDR3 nucleotides are TGTGCCAGCAGTCCTATTGCCGGATCAACCTACGAGCAGTACTTC.

The rearrangement joins TRBV6-5 to TRBJ1-3, with D possibly being TRBD1 (6 bases). Germline V CDR1 and CDR2: MNHEY, SVGAGI. This CDR3 is 16 amino acids long. V lost 0 bases to trimming and J lost 0 bases, with 9 bases between them. CDR3 loop: CASSYSGGHSGNTIYF. The CDR3 DNA is TGTGCCAGCAGTTACTCTGGGGGCCACTCTGGAAACACCATATATTTT.

This clone has just one count. The chain recombines TRBV18 with TRBJ1-3, with D possibly TRBD1 on 5 matching bases. The CDR3 covers 16 residues. V lost 1 base, J lost 0 bases, and 10 bases lay in between. The V gene's germline CDR1 is KGHSH and CDR2 LQKENI. Written as DNA, the CDR3 is TGTGCCAGCTCACCACAGACAGACCCCTCTGGAAACACCATATATTTT. Residues: CASSPQTDPSGNTIYF.

This clone came up a few times. This chain uses TRBV14 with TRBJ1-1; 7 positions match TRBD1. Per germline, CDR1 SGHDN and CDR2 FVKESK. The CDR3 spans 13 residues. J gave up 4 bases and V 5 bases, and 4 bases lay outside the gene matches. The CDR3 sequence is CASSYGTVTEAFF. The CDR3, as DNA: TGTGCCAGCAGCTATGGGACAGTCACTGAAGCTTTCTTT.

This clone showed up just once. The V and J genes are TRBV7-8 and TRBJ2-7; a possible D gene is TRBD1 (6 bases). V shed 5 bases and J shed 4 bases, with 12 bases lying between them. The CDR3 is made up of 13 amino acids. CDR1 SGHVS and CDR2 FQNEAQ come from the germline V gene. The CDR3 DNA reads TGTGCCAGCAGCCGAACCGGACAGTACGAGCAGTACTTC. Its translation: CASSRTGQYEQYF.

The sample holds one count of this clone. The chain has TRBV4-1 and TRBJ2-1; a possible D gene is TRBD1 (6 bases). V was clipped by 0 bases and J by 7 bases, with 10 bases between them. The germline CDR1 and CDR2 sequences are MGHRA and YSYEKL. This CDR3 comprises 14 residues. Written as DNA, the CDR3 is TGCGCCAGCAGCCAAGACAGGGGATGGAATGAGCAGTTCTTC. Translated, it gives CASSQDRGWNEQFF.

The chain uses TRBV27 and TRBJ2-1; the match to TRBD2 covers 12 bases. There are 16 residues in the CDR3. The V gene end was trimmed by 8 bases and the J gene end by 0 bases; junction bases not matched to a gene: 5. Germline lookup yields CDR1 MNHEY and CDR2 SMNVEV (reference sequence). CDR3: CASGLAGGSSYNEQFF. The CDR3 bases are TGTGCCAGCGGCCTAGCGGGAGGGAGCTCCTACAATGAGCAGTTCTTC.

The rearrangement joins TRBV19 to TRBJ2-3; maybe TRBD1 (5 bases). Germline CDR1 is LNHDA and CDR2 is SQIVND (reference sequence). V lost 10 bases and J lost 2, with 16 bases in between. The CDR3 covers 14 residues. CDR3 in DNA: TGTGCCACCCTAAGGGGCGGCGCCACAGATACGCAGTATTTT. Its protein product is CATLRGGATDTQYF.

The gene calls are TRBV5-4 and TRBJ1-3, with no clear D. Germline V gene data show CDR1 as SGHNT and CDR2 as YYREEE (reference sequence). The V gene lost 3 bases and the J gene lost 0 bases, with 13 bases spanning the gap. The CDR3 spans 16 residues. The DNA of the CDR3 is TGTGCCAGCAGCTCGGCCCCTAAACACTCTGGAAACACCATATATTTT. Translating it yields CASSSAPKHSGNTIYF.

The CDR3 here is CSARDFEQYF. Written as DNA, the CDR3 is TGCAGTGCTAGAGACTTCGAGCAGTACTTC. The rearrangement links TRBV20-1 to TRBJ2-7; D is undetermined. V lost 0 bases, J lost 6 bases, and 3 bases lay in between. Germline V gene sequence: CDR1 DFQATT, CDR2 SNEGSKA (reference sequence). This CDR3 is 10 amino acids long.

This chain uses TRBV2 with TRBJ2-5, with TRBD2 as a possible D gene (5 bases). The germline gives CDR1 SNHLY, CDR2 FYNNEI. V was clipped by 2 bases and J by 5 bases, with 15 bases between them. There are 15 residues in the CDR3. The DNA of the CDR3 is TGTGCCAGCAGTGAAAGTCGGGGAGTTTGGGAGACCCAGTACTTC. Translated, it gives CASSESRGVWETQYF.

The chain recombines TRBV9 with TRBJ2-3, with 11 positions matching TRBD2. V lost 2 bases, J lost 2 bases, and 1 base stayed unmatched. Germline values: CDR1 SGDLS, CDR2 YYNGEE. The CDR3 totals 15 residues. CDR3 in amino acids: CASSVSGGATDTQYF. The CDR3 coding sequence is TGTGCCAGCAGCGTTAGCGGGGGGGCCACAGATACGCAGTATTTT.

This chain connects TRBV6-6 to TRBJ2-1; D possibly corresponds to TRBD1 (6 bases). The CDR3 contains 13 residues. V was shortened by 5 bases and J by 10 bases, with 15 bases between the two germline ends. Germline V gives CDR1 MNHNY, CDR2 SVGAGI (reference sequence). The DNA of the CDR3 is TGTGCCAGCAGTCGGTCTGCAGGGGTCGAGCAGTTCTTC. This sequence encodes CASSRSAGVEQFF.